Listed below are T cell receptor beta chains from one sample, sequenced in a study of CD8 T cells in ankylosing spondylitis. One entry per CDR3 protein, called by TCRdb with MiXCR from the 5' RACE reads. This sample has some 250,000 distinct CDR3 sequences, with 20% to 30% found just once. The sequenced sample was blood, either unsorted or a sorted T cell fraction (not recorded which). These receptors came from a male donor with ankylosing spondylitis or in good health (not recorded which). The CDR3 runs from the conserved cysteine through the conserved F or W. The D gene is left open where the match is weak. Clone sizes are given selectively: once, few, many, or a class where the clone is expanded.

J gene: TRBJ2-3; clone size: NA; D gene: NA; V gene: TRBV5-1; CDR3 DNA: TGCGCCAGCAGCTTGGTCCTAGTCGGGAGCACAGATACGCAGTATTTT; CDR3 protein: CASSLVLVGSTDTQYF
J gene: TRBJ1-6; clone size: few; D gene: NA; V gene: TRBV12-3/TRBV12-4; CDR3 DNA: TGTGCCAGCAGTTTAGACCCAGGGTATGGGTCACCCCTCCACTTT; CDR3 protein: CASSLDPGYGSPLHF
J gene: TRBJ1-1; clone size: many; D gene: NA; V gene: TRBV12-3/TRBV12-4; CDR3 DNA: TGTGCCACCAGTTCGGGATCTGAAGCTTTCTTT; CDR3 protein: CATSSGSEAFF
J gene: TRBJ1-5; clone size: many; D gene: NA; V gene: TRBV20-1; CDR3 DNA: TGCAGTGCAACTCCGGGGAGCGGCAATCAGCCCCAGCATTTT; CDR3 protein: CSATPGSGNQPQHF
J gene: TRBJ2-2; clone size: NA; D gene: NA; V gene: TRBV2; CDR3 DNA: NA; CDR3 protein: CASSDNRDTGELFFF
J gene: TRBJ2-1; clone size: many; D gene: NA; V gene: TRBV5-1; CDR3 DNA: TGCGCCAGCAGCTGGGTGGGAAACAATGAGCAGTTCTTC; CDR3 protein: CASSWVGNNEQFF
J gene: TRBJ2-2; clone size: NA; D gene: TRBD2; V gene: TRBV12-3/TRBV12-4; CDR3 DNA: TGTGCCAGCAGTTTGGGTAGCGGGGGAAGCGGGGAGCTGTTTTTT; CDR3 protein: CASSLGSGGSGELFF
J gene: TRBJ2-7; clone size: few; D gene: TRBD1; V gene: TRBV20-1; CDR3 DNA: TGCAGTGCTAGAGCTGGGACAGGGGGCAACGAGCAGTACTTC; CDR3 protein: CSARAGTGGNEQYF
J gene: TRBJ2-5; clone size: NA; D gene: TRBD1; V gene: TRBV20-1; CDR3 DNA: TGCAGTGCTTATCCCAGGGGGCCCTCAGAGACCCAGTACTTC; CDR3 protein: CSAYPRGPSETQYF
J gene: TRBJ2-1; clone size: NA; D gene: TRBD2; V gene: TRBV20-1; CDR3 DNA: TGCAGTGCGGTCGGGGGGGGCCGCCGTGAGCAGTTCTTC; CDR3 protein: CSAVGGGRREQFF
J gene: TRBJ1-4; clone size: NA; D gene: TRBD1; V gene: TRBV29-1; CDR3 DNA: TGCAGCGTTCGAGCCCGGGACAGAGAAAAACTGTTTTTT; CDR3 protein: CSVRARDREKLFF
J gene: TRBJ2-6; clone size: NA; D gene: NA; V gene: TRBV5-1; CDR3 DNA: TGCGCCAGCAGCCTCTTCCGGGACACGAGCTCTGGGGCCAACGTCCTGACTTTC; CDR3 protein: CASSLFRDTSSGANVLTF
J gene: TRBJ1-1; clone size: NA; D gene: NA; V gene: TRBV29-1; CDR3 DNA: TGCAGCGTTAGCTTATCCTCTGAAGCTTTCTTT; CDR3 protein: CSVSLSSEAFF
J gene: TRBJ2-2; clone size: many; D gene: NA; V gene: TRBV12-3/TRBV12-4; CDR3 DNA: TGTGCCAGCAGGGTGGAGGGGGACACCGGGGAGCTGTTTTTT; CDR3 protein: CASRVEGDTGELFF
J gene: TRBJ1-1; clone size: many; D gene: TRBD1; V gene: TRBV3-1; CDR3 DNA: TGTGCCAGCAGCCAGGTTAAGGGGGCCGCTGAAGCTTTCTTT; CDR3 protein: CASSQVKGAAEAFF
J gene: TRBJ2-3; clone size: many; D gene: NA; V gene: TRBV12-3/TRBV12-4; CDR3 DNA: TGTGCCAGCAGTTTGCAGTCGAATACGCAGTATTTT; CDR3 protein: CASSLQSNTQYF